Shown below are 31 T cell receptor beta chains from a single sample sequenced in a study of OX40 agonist ivuxolimab in advanced cancers. Library method: the immunoSEQ multiplex PCR assay. Entries here come from immuneACCESS through TCRdb and include only in-frame sequences with V and J called. Some clones fail to appear in such tables; in the studies checked, an unresolved V gene covers under half of the shortfall, and the cause of the remainder is unknown. Here the sample has almost 35,000 clones; roughly 80% occur a single time. The ten biggest clones cover around 9.9% of the sample. The sample was CD4+ or CD8+ T cells sorted from blood, taken in a trial of the OX40 agonist ivuxolimab. These TCRs come from an adult with an advanced solid tumor such as melanoma, head and neck, liver or kidney cancer.

The chain carries TRBV28 and TRBJ2-3; D remains unclear. CDR1 is MDHEN and CDR2 is SYDVKM in the germline V gene. The V end was cut by 3 bases, the J end by 0 bases, with 10 bases between. This CDR3 is 15 amino acids long. Here the CDR3 reads CASSFSVPSTDTQYF. The CDR3 DNA follows: TGTGCCAGCAGTTTCAGTGTGCCCAGCACAGATACGCAGTATTTT.

The CDR3 region has the DNA TGTGCCAGCAGTTTGGTACAGGGTGCGGGTCAGCCCCAGCATTTT. Its protein is CASSLVQGAGQPQHF. The J gene is TRBJ1-5, the V gene TRBV28; D may be TRBD1 (6 bases). With 3 bases removed from V and 6 bases from J, the gap between germline ends came to 15 bases. This CDR3 has 15 residues. Germline values: CDR1 MDHEN, CDR2 SYDVKM.

The count of this clone is one. The chain has TRBV7-9 and TRBJ2-5; D call uncertain. Germline-derived CDR1 and CDR2 are SEHNR and FQNEAQ (reference sequence). The CDR3 spans 13 residues. The V end lost 5 bases, the J end lost 3 bases, and 10 bases lay between the germline ends. The CDR3 region is CASSPALEETQYF. The CDR3 nucleotides are TGTGCCAGCAGCCCCGCCCTCGAAGAGACCCAGTACTTC.

This clone was seen only a few times. The chain links TRBV7-6 to TRBJ2-7, with 9 bases lining up with TRBD1. Per the germline V gene, CDR1 is SGHVS and CDR2 is FNYEAQ. V trimming: 5 bases; J trimming: 5 bases; junction bases outside the gene matches: 13. This CDR3 contains 16 residues. DNA of the CDR3: TGTGCCAGCAGCGCACCAACAGGGGGCTCTGAGGACGAGCAGTACTTC. Residues: CASSAPTGGSEDEQYF.

The chain recombines TRBV23-1 with TRBJ1-6; D not certain. TRBV23-1 is filed as an ORF, its function uncertain. The length of the CDR3 is 14 residues. V was shortened by 5 bases and J by 8 bases, with 13 bases between the two germline ends. The CDR3 coding sequence is TGCGCCAGCAGTTTGCACCTAGTCCATTCACCCCTCCACTTT. Encoded protein: CASSLHLVHSPLHF.

The chain joins TRBV7-9 to TRBJ2-2; the D is unclear. Germline CDR1 reads SEHNR; CDR2 reads FQNEAQ (reference sequence). Between the trimmed V and J ends, which lost 1 base and 0 bases, there was a span of 9 bases. This CDR3 has 16 residues. CDR3 in amino acids: CASSLEGGANTGELFF. CDR3 bases: TGTGCCAGCAGCTTAGAGGGCGGCGCGAACACCGGGGAGCTGTTTTTT.

There are a few counts of this clone. This chain uses TRBV27 with TRBJ2-3; D is ambiguous. This CDR3 is built from 15 residues. The germline V gene encodes CDR1 MNHEY and CDR2 SMNVEV (reference sequence). Trimming pared 1 base from V and 2 bases from J, leaving 10 bases between. CDR3 sequence (DNA): TGTGCCAGCAGTTTATTCGGGCCATACACAGATACGCAGTATTTT. Amino acid sequence: CASSLFGPYTDTQYF.

The V gene is TRBV27, the J gene TRBJ1-5; maybe TRBD1 (6 bases). Germline loops: CDR1 MNHEY, CDR2 SMNVEV (reference sequence). This CDR3 has 15 amino acids. Trimming pared 6 bases from V and 5 bases from J, leaving 17 bases between. The CDR3 DNA reads as TGTGCCAGCAGCCCCACAGGGATCGGATATCAGCCCCAGCATTTT. Protein product: CASSPTGIGYQPQHF.

The chain employs TRBV5-4 and TRBJ2-2, with TRBD2 identical over 8 bases. The V segment lost 4 bases and the J segment 4 bases; nucleotides outside the gene matches: 9. The germline CDR1 and CDR2 sequences are SGHNT and YYREEE (reference sequence). There are 16 residues in the CDR3. This chain's CDR3 is CASSPLSGTSTGELFF. CDR3 DNA sequence: TGTGCCAGCAGCCCTCTTTCCGGGACTAGCACCGGGGAGCTGTTTTTT.

The chain links TRBV6-5 to TRBJ2-1; D uncertain. Germline loops: CDR1 MNHEY, CDR2 SVGAGI. CDR3 length equals 12 residues. The germline V and J ends were trimmed by 8 bases and 7 bases, with 12 bases remaining between them. The CDR3: CASGLAKNEQFF. The DNA of the CDR3 is TGTGCCAGCGGGTTGGCTAAGAATGAGCAGTTCTTC.

This clone has more than one count but fewer than ten. The chain has TRBV28 and TRBJ1-6, with D possibly TRBD1 on 6 matching bases. The CDR3 sequence is 16 residues long. V was pared by 6 bases and J by 4 bases, with 16 bases between. CDR1 MDHEN and CDR2 SYDVKM come from the germline V gene. DNA for the CDR3: TGTGCCAGCAGAGCTTCAGGGGTGGGTTATAATTCACCCCTCCACTTT. Protein product: CASRASGVGYNSPLHF.

V is TRBV19 and J is TRBJ1-2, with D unresolved. The ends were cut back, 3 bases at V and 5 bases at J, with 4 bases in the middle. This CDR3 comprises 11 residues. Germline values: CDR1 LNHDA, CDR2 SQIVND (reference sequence). The CDR3 protein is CASSMKYGYTF. The CDR3 DNA is TGTGCCAGTAGTATGAAGTATGGCTACACCTTC.

Remarks on this clone: At one boundary the junction diverges from the germline segment, which might be a read error. Other DNA variants within this sample encode the same CDR3. V and J are TRBV28 and TRBJ2-7; the D gene is possibly TRBD2 (6 bases). CDR1 and CDR2 (germline): MDHEN, SYDVKM. The CDR3 is made up of 14 amino acids. The CDR3 sequence: CASSLLGGDYEQYF. The DNA of the CDR3 is TGCGCCAGCAGTTTACTCGGGGGAGATTACGAGCAGTACTTC. Drawing the rest from reference TRBV28 and TRBJ2-7, the complete variable domain is DVKVTQSSRYLVKRTGEKVFLECVQDMDHENMFWYRQDPGLGLRLIYFSYDVKMKEKGDIPEGYSVSREKKERFSLILESASTNQTSMYLCASSLLGGDYEQYFGPGTRLTVT.

V and J are TRBV19 and TRBJ1-2; maybe TRBD1 (5 bases). This CDR3 contains 18 residues. Deletions cut 7 bases from V and 1 base from J, with 25 bases between. CDR1 is LNHDA and CDR2 is SQIVND in the germline V gene (reference sequence). The chain's CDR3 is CASIARTHSSGVNYGYTF. The CDR3 DNA reads TGTGCCAGTATTGCACGGACACACAGCTCCGGGGTTAACTATGGCTACACCTTC.

This chain connects TRBV30 to TRBJ2-6, with 7 bases fitting TRBD2. CDR3 length equals 17 residues. The V gene's germline CDR1 is GTSNPN and CDR2 SVGIG (reference sequence). J lost 2 bases, V lost 0 bases, and 7 bases had no gene match. The chain's CDR3 is CAWSVAGRVAGANVLTF. CDR3 DNA sequence: TGTGCCTGGAGTGTAGCGGGGAGGGTGGCTGGGGCCAACGTCCTGACTTTC.

The chain uses TRBV5-1 and TRBJ1-5; no clear D gene. The V and J ends lost 7 bases and 3 bases respectively, with 11 bases between them. The CDR3 is made up of 13 amino acids. CDR1 and CDR2 from the germline V gene are SGHRS and YFSETQ. The CDR3 DNA follows: TGCGCCAGCCGGGAAGCCGACAATCAGCCCCAGCATTTT. This translates into CASREADNQPQHF.

This chain connects TRBV16 to TRBJ2-3; tentatively, D is TRBD2 (6 bases). The CDR3 has 14 residues. The V gene lost 0 bases and the J gene lost 5 bases, with 9 bases spanning the gap. Germline CDR1 KGHSY, CDR2 FQNENV. CDR3 nucleotides: TGTGCCAGCAGCCAATCGTGGGACTTAGATACGCAGTATTTT. Encoded protein: CASSQSWDLDTQYF.

This rearrangement joins TRBV6-4 to TRBJ2-3; D might be TRBD2 (6 bases). The CDR3 contains 14 residues. The germline V gene encodes CDR1 MRHNA and CDR2 SNTAGT. The ends were cut back, 10 bases at V and 4 bases at J, with 18 bases in the middle. The CDR3 here is CATPGTPYPDTQYF. CDR3 sequence (DNA): TGTGCCACCCCCGGGACTCCCTACCCAGATACGCAGTATTTT.

The chain carries TRBV7-6 and TRBJ1-1; D ambiguous. The germline CDR1 and CDR2 sequences are SGHVS and FNYEAQ. The CDR3 is made up of 14 amino acids. V lost 0 bases to trimming and J lost 4 bases, with 9 bases between them. For the CDR3, the DNA is TGTGCCAGCAGCTTAGCTTCGGGAGCCACTGAAGCTTTCTTT. Translation gives CASSLASGATEAFF. Variable domain in full (rest from reference TRBV7-6 and TRBJ1-1): GAGVSQSPRYKVTKRGQDVALRCDPISGHVSLYWYRQALGQGPEFLTYFNYEAQQDKSGLPNDRFSAERPEGSISTLTIQRTEQRDSAMYRCASSLASGATEAFFGQGTRLTVV.

This rearrangement joins TRBV5-6 to TRBJ2-1, with D hard to call. CDR1 SGHDT and CDR2 YYEEEE come from the germline V gene. The CDR3 has 12 residues. V was cut by 0 bases and J by 5 bases, with 3 bases left in between. CDR3 sequence (DNA): TGTGCCAGCAGCTTGGACCACAATGAGCAGTTCTTC. This gives the protein CASSLDHNEQFF.

This clone was seen a handful of times. The chain links TRBV30 to TRBJ1-5; D ambiguous. V was cut by 3 bases and J by 5 bases, with 11 bases left in between. The CDR3 runs to 13 residues. Germline V gene sequence: CDR1 GTSNPN, CDR2 SVGIG (reference sequence). This CDR3 reads CAWSEGMDQPQHF. Written as DNA, the CDR3 is TGTGCCTGGAGCGAAGGGATGGATCAGCCCCAGCATTTT.

This clone was detected only a few times. The chain couples TRBV18 to TRBJ2-7, with unresolved D. The CDR3 runs 13 residues. CDR1 KGHSH and CDR2 LQKENI come from the germline V gene. Between the trimmed V and J ends, which lost 5 bases and 1 base, there was a span of 9 bases. The CDR3 nucleotides read TGTGCCAGCTCAAGAGACCGGTCCTACGAGCAGTACTTC. It encodes CASSRDRSYEQYF.

The V gene is TRBV9, the J gene TRBJ1-2; D may be TRBD1 (6 bases). The V and J ends lost 0 bases and 6 bases respectively, with 15 bases between them. The CDR3 length is 15 residues. Germline-derived CDR1 and CDR2 are SGDLS and YYNGEE. In DNA, the CDR3 is TGTGCCAGCAGCGTAGGGGTCGGGGGGCTAAATGGCTACACCTTC. Its translation is CASSVGVGGLNGYTF.

The rearrangement links TRBV28 to TRBJ2-4; no clear D gene. This CDR3 is 15 amino acids long. V gave up 7 bases and J gave up 0 bases, with 13 bases separating them. Germline CDR1 is MDHEN and CDR2 is SYDVKM. Here the CDR3 reads CASTLAAEAKNIQYF. The DNA for the CDR3 is TGTGCCAGCACCCTGGCGGCGGAAGCCAAAAACATTCAGTACTTC.

V gene TRBV19 combines with J gene TRBJ2-1; possible D gene TRBD2, 6 bases. Deletions cut 6 bases from V and 9 bases from J, with 18 bases between. Germline-derived CDR1 and CDR2 are LNHDA and SQIVND (reference sequence). The CDR3 covers 14 residues. In DNA, the CDR3 is TGTGCCAGTAGCCCCTTTGTGGGGGGAGGTGAGCAGTTCTTC. It is translated as CASSPFVGGGEQFF.

The genes are TRBV7-9 and TRBJ2-3; 12 nucleotides align to TRBD2. The germline CDR1 and CDR2 sequences are SEHNR and FQNEAQ (reference sequence). Trimming cost V 2 bases and J 2 bases; bases outside gene matches: 8. The length of the CDR3 is 18 residues. The CDR3 nucleotides read TGTGCCAGCAGCTTACCCCCTAGACTAGCGGGGGCCACAGATACGCAGTATTTT. As protein: CASSLPPRLAGATDTQYF.

This sequence joins TRBV4-1 and TRBJ1-3, with a weak D call TRBD1 (6 bases). Trimming cost V 0 bases and J 5 bases, with 11 bases left between them. Looked up from germline, CDR1 is MGHRA and CDR2 is YSYEKL. The CDR3 consists of 15 residues. The CDR3 is CASSQDDRNRNTIYF. The CDR3 DNA reads as TGCGCCAGCAGCCAAGATGACAGGAACAGAAACACCATATATTTT.

The chain has TRBV5-8 and TRBJ2-1; 9 nucleotides line up with TRBD2. CDR1 is SGHTS, CDR2 YDEGEE, per germline. Trimming removed 3 bases from V and 2 bases from J; junction bases left unmatched: 6. The CDR3 length is 16 residues. CDR3 sequence reads: CASSYSGGMPYNEQFF. The CDR3 coding sequence is TGTGCCAGCAGCTATAGCGGGGGAATGCCCTACAATGAGCAGTTCTTC.

This rearrangement joins TRBV6-1 to TRBJ2-3; no firm D call. Between the trimmed V and J ends, which lost 1 base and 5 bases, there was a span of 1 base. The CDR3 runs 11 residues. Germline CDR1 reads MNHNS; CDR2 reads SASEGT. The CDR3 DNA is TGTGCCAGCAGTGAAGGAGATACGCAGTATTTT. It specifies CASSEGDTQYF.

This chain connects TRBV6-1 to TRBJ1-5, with 7 bases that match TRBD1. Germline CDR1 and CDR2: MNHNS and SASEGT. The V segment lost 5 bases and the J segment 4 bases; nucleotides outside the gene matches: 5. This CDR3 has 14 residues. DNA for the CDR3: TGTGCCAGCAGTAAACAGGGGACGAATCAGCCCCAGCATTTT. Translation gives CASSKQGTNQPQHF.

This clone appeared a few times. The rearrangement links TRBV6-1 to TRBJ1-2, with 8 bases lining up with TRBD1. The V segment lost 6 bases and the J segment 4 bases; nucleotides outside the gene matches: 1. Germline V lookup: CDR1 MNHNS, CDR2 SASEGT. The CDR3 is made up of 12 amino acids. The CDR3 loop reads CASSGQGYGYTF. CDR3 DNA: TGTGCCAGCAGCGGACAGGGCTATGGCTACACCTTC.